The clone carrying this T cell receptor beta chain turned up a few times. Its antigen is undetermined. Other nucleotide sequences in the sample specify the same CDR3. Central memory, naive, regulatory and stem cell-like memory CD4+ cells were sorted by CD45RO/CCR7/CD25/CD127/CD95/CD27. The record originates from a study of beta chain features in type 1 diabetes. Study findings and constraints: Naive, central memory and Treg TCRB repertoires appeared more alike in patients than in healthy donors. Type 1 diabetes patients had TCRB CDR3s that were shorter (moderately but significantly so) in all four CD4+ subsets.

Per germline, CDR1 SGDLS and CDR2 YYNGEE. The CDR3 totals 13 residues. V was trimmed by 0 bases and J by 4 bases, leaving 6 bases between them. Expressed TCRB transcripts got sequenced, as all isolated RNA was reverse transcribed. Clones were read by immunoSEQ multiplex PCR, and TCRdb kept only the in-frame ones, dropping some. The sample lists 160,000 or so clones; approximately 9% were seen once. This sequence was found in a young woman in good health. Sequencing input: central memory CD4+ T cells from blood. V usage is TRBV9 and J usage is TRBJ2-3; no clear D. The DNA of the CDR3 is TGTGCCAGCAGCGTAGCAAGCCCAGATACGCAGTATTTT. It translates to CASSVASPDTQYF.